This T cell receptor beta chain appears in the sequencing data of a study of PD-1 blockade in classical Hodgkin lymphoma. Here immunoSEQ multiplex PCR was the method, and the copy in TCRdb shows in-frame clones only, minus some. The sample contains nearly 25,000 clones, about 89% of which appear only once. Time point specified: newly diagnosed, previously untreated cHL patient sample. The CD4+ T cells used were purified from thawed PBMCs through magnetic negative selection. Sequencing was done on a sample of CD4+ T cells from blood. The TCR originated in a human donor with classical Hodgkin lymphoma.

The CDR3 coding sequence is TGCGCCAGCAGCTCTGGAGGGGTAGATACGCAGTATTTT. Protein: CASSSGGVDTQYF. The chain recombines TRBV5-1 with TRBJ2-3; D may be TRBD2 (6 bases). Trimming left V 3 bases short and J 5 bases short, with 10 bases between. Germline V CDR1 and CDR2: SGHRS, YFSETQ. CDR3 size: 13 residues.